This T cell receptor (beta chain) was recovered during a study of CD4 T cells in relation to SARS-CoV-2 and coronaviruses. Trimming stripped 2 bases from V and 14 bases from J, with 12 bases between. CDR1 MGHDK and CDR2 SYGVNS come from the germline V gene. The CDR3 contains 11 residues. In regard to this clone: The antigen is undetermined.

TCRdb's table, derived via immunoSEQ multiplex PCR, lists solely in-frame clones and lacks some. Of over 40,000 clones listed, about 80% are singletons. Whole-study results and caveats: Memory recall responses, not primary responses primed in culture, are what the assay detects.

Source material: naive CD4+ T cells from PBMCs, cultured in vitro. Subset meaning: naive CD4+ T cells isolated by negative enrichment. The chain combines TRBV25-1 with TRBJ1-2; D remains unclear. This TCR was recovered from an adult with COVID-19. The CDR3 is CASSETGSWTF. Here the CDR3 DNA reads TGTGCCAGCAGTGAAACCGGCAGTTGGACCTTC.